Below, 27 T cell receptor beta chains from the same sample are listed, as sequenced in a study of cytomegalovirus exposure and HLA in healthy donors. 13 Jbeta primers and 60 Vbeta primers were used for the PCR. Using immunoSEQ multiplex PCR, the repertoire was profiled, and TCRdb retains in-frame clones only, with some absent. The sample lists some 210,000 clones, around 80% occurring once. Sequencing was done on a sample of PBMCs. These receptors were collected from a male donor in good health and CMV-seronegative.

The chain has TRBV28 and TRBJ2-7; weak D call: TRBD2 (5 bases). Germline-derived CDR1 and CDR2 are MDHEN and SYDVKM. The CDR3 spans 14 residues. Trimming took 6 bases from V and 6 from J, leaving 18 bases between them. The CDR3 loop is CASSQGPGSGEQYF. The CDR3 nucleotides read TGTGCCAGCAGCCAAGGGCCGGGAAGCGGCGAGCAGTACTTC.

A note on this clone: Other DNA sequences in the sample encode the same CDR3. This chain joins TRBV6-5 and TRBJ1-1; D possibly corresponds to TRBD1 (5 bases). Germline V lookup: CDR1 MNHEY, CDR2 SVGAGI. The CDR3 runs to 13 residues. V gave up 2 bases and J gave up 2 bases, with 6 bases separating them. This CDR3 reads CASSYGQNTEAFF. Here the CDR3 DNA reads TGTGCCAGCAGTTACGGACAAAACACTGAAGCTTTCTTT.

The CDR3: CASTNRPYEQYF. CDR3 DNA sequence: TGTGCCAGCACTAACAGACCCTACGAGCAGTACTTC. J is TRBJ2-7 and V is TRBV28; D unresolved. In germline, CDR1 is MDHEN, CDR2 SYDVKM. Deletions cut 7 bases from V and 2 bases from J, with 9 bases between. CDR3 size: 12 residues.

The chain has TRBV11-2 and TRBJ2-3, with 12 bases fitting TRBD2. V shed 3 bases and J 3 bases; nucleotides not matched to a gene: 7. The CDR3 has 17 amino acids. Germline CDR1 SGHAT, CDR2 FQNNGV. CDR3 bases: TGTGCCAGCAGCTTTCCCCGACTAGCGGGAGAAACAGATACGCAGTATTTT. It translates to CASSFPRLAGETDTQYF.

This clone has only a few counts. The chain uses TRBV19 and TRBJ2-2; D gene ambiguous. CDR1 is LNHDA and CDR2 is SQIVND in the germline V gene (reference sequence). CDR3 length: 11 amino acids. V was cut by 5 bases and J by 9 bases, with 7 bases left in between. The CDR3 DNA follows: TGTGCCAGTAGTCCCCCTCGGGAGCTGTTTTTT. This translates into CASSPPRELFF.

The rearrangement uses TRBV30 and TRBJ2-5, with 7 bases fitting TRBD2. There are 15 residues in the CDR3. The V gene's germline CDR1 is GTSNPN and CDR2 SVGIG (reference sequence). V shed 3 bases, J shed 5 bases, and the junction held 12 bases outside the gene matches. DNA for the CDR3: TGTGCCTGGAGCGGGGGAGGGCCCTCCCGGGAGACCCAGTACTTC. Protein: CAWSGGGPSRETQYF. Full variable domain (remainder filled in from reference TRBV30 and TRBJ2-5): SQTIHQWPATLVQPVGSPLSLECTVEGTSNPNLYWYRQAAGRGLQLLFYSVGIGQISSEVPQNLSASRPQDRQFILSSKKLLLSDSGFYLCAWSGGGPSRETQYFGPGTRLLVL.

The V gene is TRBV5-1, the J gene TRBJ2-3; 8 bases are shared with TRBD2. After removal of 7 bases from V and 3 bases from J, the junction contained 7 bases not matched to a gene. There are 14 residues in the CDR3. Germline-derived CDR1 and CDR2 are SGHRS and YFSETQ. CDR3 protein: CASGVSGMTDTQYF. Written as DNA, the CDR3 is TGCGCCAGCGGAGTTAGCGGGATGACAGATACGCAGTATTTT.

The chain combines TRBV18 with TRBJ2-1; 15 nucleotides align to TRBD2. The germline CDR1 and CDR2 sequences are KGHSH and LQKENI. The CDR3 has 21 residues. Losses at the gene ends were 6 bases for V and 0 bases for J; bases not matched to a gene: 15. The CDR3 region is CASSAGNPGLAGGSSYNEQFF. The CDR3 DNA follows: TGTGCCAGCTCGGCGGGGAATCCTGGACTAGCGGGAGGGAGCTCCTACAATGAGCAGTTCTTC. The full variable domain, in which reference TRBV18 and TRBJ2-1 provide the parts outside the CDR3, is NAGVMQNPRHLVRRRGQEARLRCSPMKGHSHVYWYRQLPEEGLKFMVYLQKENIIDESGMPKERFSAEFPKEGPSILRIQQVVRGDSAAYFCASSAGNPGLAGGSSYNEQFFGPGTRLTVL.

The V gene is TRBV19, the J gene TRBJ1-2; D is unresolved. The CDR3 is made up of 14 amino acids. From germline, CDR1 is LNHDA and CDR2 SQIVND (reference sequence). Between the trimmed V and J ends, which lost 5 bases and 6 bases, there was a span of 16 bases. The CDR3 bases are TGTGCCAGTAGTTCAAGCGGGATTTATGATGGCTACACCTTC. It yields the protein CASSSSGIYDGYTF.

The chain carries TRBV19 and TRBJ2-7; 7 bases agree with TRBD1. Germline assignment: CDR1 LNHDA and CDR2 SQIVND (reference sequence). Germline trimming cut 4 bases from V and 5 bases from J; bases unmatched to any gene: 11. The CDR3 totals 15 residues. CDR3 protein: CASSNSGTASNEQYF. The DNA of the CDR3 is TGTGCCAGTAGTAACTCCGGGACAGCTTCCAACGAGCAGTACTTC.

V is TRBV28 and J is TRBJ2-7; 10 bases are a match to TRBD2. CDR3 size: 14 residues. The junction had 6 bases not matched to a gene; V was cut back by 6 bases and J by 4 bases. Per germline, CDR1 MDHEN and CDR2 SYDVKM. The CDR3 here is CASRSSGREYEQYF. In nucleotides, the CDR3 is TGTGCCAGCAGATCTAGCGGGAGAGAATACGAGCAGTACTTC.

The genes are TRBV9 and TRBJ1-1; 9 bases are shared with TRBD1. V was clipped by 4 bases and J by 3 bases; unmatched bases: 7. Germline lookup yields CDR1 SGDLS and CDR2 YYNGEE. The CDR3 loop spans 15 amino acids. As DNA, the CDR3 is TGTGCCAGCAGCAAGACAGGGGGAGGTGACACTGAAGCTTTCTTT. Its protein is CASSKTGGGDTEAFF. The full variable domain, rest sourced from reference TRBV9 and TRBJ1-1, is DSGVTQTPKHLITATGQRVTLRCSPRSGDLSVYWYQQSLDQGLQFLIQYYNGEERAKGNILERFSAQQFPDLHSELNLSSLELGDSALYFCASSKTGGGDTEAFFGQGTRLTVV.

The chain recombines TRBV5-5 with TRBJ2-2; 10 bases are shared with TRBD1. The CDR3 is 17 residues long. The V and J ends lost 2 bases and 5 bases, in that order; junction bases with no gene match: 9. The germline CDR1 and CDR2 sequences are SGHKS and YYEKEE (reference sequence). CDR3 region: CASSFSLGTGETGELFF. DNA of the CDR3: TGTGCCAGCAGCTTTAGTCTCGGGACAGGGGAGACCGGGGAGCTGTTTTTT.

The chain is built from TRBV2 and TRBJ1-2, with D possibly being TRBD1 (6 bases). This CDR3 has 13 residues. Germline V gives CDR1 SNHLY, CDR2 FYNNEI. V lost 7 bases, J lost 6 bases, and 15 bases lay in between. The CDR3: CASIDRLHNGYTF. CDR3 bases: TGTGCCAGCATAGACAGGCTCCACAATGGCTACACCTTC.

The chain is built from TRBV5-5 and TRBJ2-7; 10 bases align to TRBD2. V dropped 0 bases and J dropped 2; count of bases not matched to a gene: 2. The CDR3 runs to 15 residues. CDR1 is SGHKS and CDR2 is YYEKEE in the germline V gene (reference sequence). The CDR3 DNA sequence: TGTGCCAGCAGCTTGGGTCTAGCGGGGGCCTACGAGCAGTACTTC. It specifies CASSLGLAGAYEQYF.

This chain links TRBV19 with TRBJ2-7, with D possibly matching TRBD2 (6 bases). V was cut by 6 bases and J by 3 bases, with 9 bases left in between. Germline V CDR1 and CDR2: LNHDA, SQIVND (reference sequence). The CDR3 contains 12 residues. This CDR3 reads CASSPGGYEQYF. The CDR3 coding sequence is TGTGCCAGTAGCCCCGGGGGCTACGAGCAGTACTTC.

Note on this clone: Distinct nucleotide sequences in the sample also encode this CDR3. The V call is TRBV5-1, the J call TRBJ1-1; TRBD1 is a possible D gene (5 bases). The CDR3 sequence is 15 residues long. Germline V CDR1 and CDR2: SGHRS, YFSETQ. The V end was cut by 1 base, the J end by 0 bases, with 10 bases between. The CDR3 spells CASSLKRGMNTEAFF. The CDR3 DNA reads TGCGCCAGCAGCTTGAAGCGGGGGATGAACACTGAAGCTTTCTTT.

The chain has TRBV20-1 and TRBJ2-7; D not certain. The V gene lost 2 bases and the J gene lost 5 bases, with 7 bases spanning the gap. Germline-derived CDR1 and CDR2 are DFQATT and SNEGSKA (reference sequence). This CDR3 comprises 11 residues. CDR3 sequence (DNA): TGCAGTGCTAGACCAGGCCACGAGCAGTACTTC. It translates to CSARPGHEQYF.

The chain joins TRBV6-5 to TRBJ1-1; D is uncertain. Germline CDR1 reads MNHEY; CDR2 reads SVGAGI. There are 14 residues in the CDR3. Trimming shortened V by 6 bases and J by 5 bases, and 16 bases separated the two germline ends. The CDR3 is CASRKHSGGTEAFF. The CDR3 DNA reads TGTGCCAGCAGAAAGCATTCGGGTGGGACTGAAGCTTTCTTT.

The V call is TRBV14, the J call TRBJ2-7; D is perhaps TRBD1 (6 bases). Looked up from germline, CDR1 is SGHDN and CDR2 is FVKESK. The CDR3 consists of 15 residues. V lost 1 base, J lost 6 bases, and 16 bases lay in between. CDR3 residues: CASSQAGTYRGEQYF. As DNA, the CDR3 is TGTGCCAGCAGCCAAGCGGGGACATATCGGGGCGAGCAGTACTTC. Drawing the rest from reference TRBV14 and TRBJ2-7, the complete variable domain is EAGVTQFPSHSVIEKGQTVTLRCDPISGHDNLYWYRRVMGKEIKFLLHFVKESKQDESGMPNNRFLAERTGGTYSTLKVQPAELEDSGVYFCASSQAGTYRGEQYFGPGTRLTVT.

The chain has TRBV29-1 and TRBJ2-2, with TRBD2 matching 7 bases. Germline CDR1 reads SQVTM; CDR2 reads ANQGSEA. This CDR3 spans 12 amino acids. V was pared by 6 bases and J by 5 bases, with 3 bases of the junction left unmatched. The CDR3 DNA reads TGCAGCGTGGGGGGGGAGACCGGGGAGCTGTTTTTT. As protein: CSVGGETGELFF.

The V and J genes are TRBV5-1 and TRBJ1-2, with 12 nucleotides matching TRBD1. The CDR3 contains 17 residues. Looked up from germline, CDR1 is SGHRS and CDR2 is YFSETQ. The ends lost 3 bases at V and 0 bases at J; junction bases unmatched: 6. The CDR3 coding sequence is TGCGCCAGCAGCTCAAAGGGACAGGGGGCCCCTAACTATGGCTACACCTTC. Translating it yields CASSSKGQGAPNYGYTF.

The chain has TRBV7-2 and TRBJ2-1, with D possibly being TRBD2 (5 bases). Germline CDR1 and CDR2: SGHTA and FQGNSA. V dropped 1 base and J dropped 10 bases, with 8 bases sitting between them. This CDR3 contains 12 residues. CDR3 sequence reads: CASSLDTGEQFF. The DNA for the CDR3 is TGTGCCAGCAGCTTAGATACGGGAGAGCAGTTCTTC.

V and J are TRBV7-9 and TRBJ1-1, with D unclear. CDR1 is SEHNR and CDR2 is FQNEAQ in the germline V gene (reference sequence). Trimming left V 4 bases short and J 2 bases short, with 17 bases between. The CDR3 has 16 amino acids. The CDR3 spells CASSYRGLTGNTEAFF. The CDR3 coding sequence is TGTGCCAGCAGCTATCGGGGATTAACGGGAAACACTGAAGCTTTCTTT.

The chain couples TRBV28 to TRBJ2-1, with TRBD1 identical over 8 bases. The CDR3 length is 15 residues. V shed 2 bases, J shed 8 bases, and the junction held 8 bases outside the gene matches. From germline, CDR1 is MDHEN and CDR2 SYDVKM. CDR3 amino acids: CASSLVQGAEDEQFF. The CDR3 nucleotides are TGTGCCAGCAGTTTAGTCCAGGGGGCGGAAGATGAGCAGTTCTTC.

This clone was found once. This chain joins TRBV29-1 and TRBJ1-2, with D unclear. The CDR3 contains 13 residues. V was shortened by 6 bases and J by 4 bases, with 15 bases between the two germline ends. Germline loops: CDR1 SQVTM, CDR2 ANQGSEA. In nucleotides, the CDR3 is TGCAGCGTCACGTCAGGCACCTCCTATGGCTACACCTTC. Protein: CSVTSGTSYGYTF.

The chain recombines TRBV5-1 with TRBJ2-7; TRBD2 agrees at 8 bases. Germline V lookup: CDR1 SGHRS, CDR2 YFSETQ. Losses at the gene ends were 4 bases for V and 0 bases for J; bases not matched to a gene: 18. This CDR3 spans 19 amino acids. CDR3: CASSPRGTRPFKVSYEQYF. The CDR3 region has the DNA TGCGCCAGCAGCCCGAGGGGGACTAGACCCTTTAAAGTCTCCTACGAGCAGTACTTC.